This T cell receptor (beta chain) came from a study of control samples from healthy donors and cancer patients. The protocol was immunoSEQ multiplex PCR, while the TCRdb copy is restricted to in-frame clones and leaves out a portion. The repertoire consists of 150,000 to 200,000 clones, with around nine tenths occurring once and the leading ten covering about 1.8%. This CDR3 spans 17 amino acids. With V trimmed by 1 base and J by 4 bases, 10 bases remained unmatched. Germline CDR1 SGHDT, CDR2 YYEEEE. The sequenced sample was blood. The V gene is TRBV5-6, the J gene TRBJ2-3; TRBD2 matches at 9 bases. This clonotype was sampled from a man between 18 and 29 years old in good health. CDR3 DNA: TGTGCCAGCAGCTTGCAACGCGGGACTAGCAACTCAGATACGCAGTATTTT. Amino acids: CASSLQRGTSNSDTQYF.